This TCR beta chain was obtained from a study of cytomegalovirus exposure and HLA in healthy donors. Findings of the study overall: For most TCR beta V segments, an earlier analysis put the productive rate at about 90% or about 30% of the time. Later on, an analysis showed TCR association rates differing by HLA locus, with DRB1 the most and HLA-C the fewest.

To note about this clone: The antigen remains unidentified.

This PCR relied on a set of 60 Vbeta primers and 13 Jbeta primers. Authors' analysis steps: A later analysis tallied tens of millions of unique TCR beta chains, about 11 million of them shared. Libraries were prepared by immunoSEQ multiplex PCR; TCRdb keeps only in-frame clonotypes and omits some of them. V, J and clone size reflect that table, while D and trimming were determined from the DNA. The sample consists of around 150,000 clones, roughly 80% of them appearing once. The material sequenced was PBMCs. The source is a girl aged 2 to 10 in good health and CMV-seropositive.

CDR3 region: CASSELGGDGYTF. CDR3 DNA sequence: TGTGCCAGCAGTGAACTGGGGGGGGATGGCTACACCTTC. The V and J genes are TRBV25-1 and TRBJ1-2, with D possibly matching TRBD1 (5 bases). Per the germline V gene, CDR1 is MGHDK and CDR2 is SYGVNS. The CDR3 spans 13 residues. The V and J ends lost 2 bases and 6 bases respectively, with 10 bases between them.